These T cell receptor beta chains were read from a single sample in a study of technical replicates of blood from a handful of donors. The repertoire was sequenced with immunoSEQ multiplex PCR; TCRdb's copy has only in-frame clones and lacks some. The table includes about 67,000 clones, roughly 97% detected once. Sequencing used T cells isolated from PBMCs. Receptors originate from a human donor in good health. Each CDR3 is given with its conserved first and last residue. Each record gives: clone size, J gene, D gene, V gene, CDR3 DNA, CDR3 protein. The D gene is left open where the match is weak. Some rows mark clone size as missing; the rest say once, few, many or name a class of expanded clone.

>once|TRBJ2-7|NA|TRBV7-9
TGTGCCAGCAGCTTAGCAGGAGGCGAGCAGTACTTC
CASSLAGGEQYF
>NA|TRBJ2-5|TRBD1|TRBV5-6
TGTGCCAGCAGCTTCGGGACAGCGCATCAAGAGACCCAGTACTTC
CASSFGTAHQETQYF
>NA|TRBJ1-4|NA|TRBV15
TGTGCCACCAGGGACAGCCGAATTGCAACTAATGAAAAACTGTTTTTT
CATRDSRIATNEKLFF
>NA|TRBJ1-5|TRBD1|TRBV5-6
TGTGCCAGCAGCTTGACAGGGGATCAGCCCCAGCATTTT
CASSLTGDQPQHF
>NA|TRBJ1-5|NA|TRBV10-3
TGTGCCATCAGTGAGAAGTTGGCGGGACAGCCCCAGCATTTT
CAISEKLAGQPQHF
>NA|TRBJ1-1|TRBD1|TRBV4-1
TGCGCCAGCAGCCAAGTCGAAAGGGGGCGCAGTGAAGCTTTCTTT
CASSQVERGRSEAFF
>NA|TRBJ1-1|NA|TRBV5-1
TGCGCCAGCAGCCCTACGACAGTTGGCGGCACTGAAGCTTTCTTT
CASSPTTVGGTEAFF
>once|TRBJ2-2|TRBD1|TRBV7-2
TGTGCCAGCAGCCGGGACAGGCTAAACTCCGGGGAGCTGTTTTTT
CASSRDRLNSGELFF
>NA|TRBJ2-7|NA|TRBV27
TGTGCCAGCAGTTTAAGGGGCGACGAGCAGTACTTC
CASSLRGDEQYF
>NA|TRBJ2-5|NA|TRBV27
TGTGCCAGCAGTTTTGATTCGTTCGGGACCCAGTACTTC
CASSFDSFGTQYF
>NA|TRBJ1-5|NA|TRBV4-1
TGCGCCAGCAGCGGGGCCCCTTATAGCAATCAGCCCCAGCATTTT
CASSGAPYSNQPQHF
>NA|TRBJ1-1|TRBD1|TRBV5-6
TGTGCCAGCAGCTTGGGGACCGGGACAGTGGGCACTGAAGCTTTCTTT
CASSLGTGTVGTEAFF
>NA|TRBJ1-1|TRBD1|TRBV4-1
TGCGCCAGCAGCCCCGGACAGGGCACTGAAGCTTTCTTT
CASSPGQGTEAFF
>NA|TRBJ2-7|NA|TRBV4-1
TGCGCCAGCAGCCAAGGAGGCCTGAGCGGGTTATCCTACGAGCAGTACTTC
CASSQGGLSGLSYEQYF
>NA|TRBJ2-1|TRBD2|TRBV6-4
TGTGCCAGCCCCGGGACTAGCGGCCCGAACGGGCAGTTCTTC
CASPGTSGPNGQFF
>once|TRBJ2-1|NA|TRBV7-2
TGTGCCAGCAGCCTGCGAGCAATCTCCTACAATGAGCAGTTCTTC
CASSLRAISYNEQFF
>NA|TRBJ2-3|TRBD2|TRBV6-5
TGTGCCAGCAGTAGACTAGCGGGAGGAGATACGCAGTATTTT
CASSRLAGGDTQYF